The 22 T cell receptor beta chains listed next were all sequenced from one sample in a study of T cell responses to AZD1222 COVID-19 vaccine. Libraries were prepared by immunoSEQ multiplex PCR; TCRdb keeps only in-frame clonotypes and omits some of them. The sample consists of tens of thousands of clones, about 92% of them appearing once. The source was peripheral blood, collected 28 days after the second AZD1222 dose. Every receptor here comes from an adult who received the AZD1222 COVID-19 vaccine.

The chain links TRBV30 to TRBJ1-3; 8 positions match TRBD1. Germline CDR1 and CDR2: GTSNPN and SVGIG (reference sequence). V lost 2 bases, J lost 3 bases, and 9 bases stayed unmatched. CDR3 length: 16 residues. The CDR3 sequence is CAWSPRGQESGNTIYF. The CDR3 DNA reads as TGTGCCTGGAGTCCCAGGGGACAGGAGAGTGGAAACACCATATATTTT. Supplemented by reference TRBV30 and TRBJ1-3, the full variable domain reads SQTIHQWPATLVQPVGSPLSLECTVEGTSNPNLYWYRQAAGRGLQLLFYSVGIGQISSEVPQNLSASRPQDRQFILSSKKLLLSDSGFYLCAWSPRGQESGNTIYFGEGSWLTVV.

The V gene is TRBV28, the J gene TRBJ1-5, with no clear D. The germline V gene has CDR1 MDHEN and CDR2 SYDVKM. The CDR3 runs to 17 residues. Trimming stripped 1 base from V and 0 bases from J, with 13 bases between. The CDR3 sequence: CASSLLKAGYSNQPQHF. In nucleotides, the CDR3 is TGTGCCAGCAGTTTATTGAAGGCGGGTTATAGCAATCAGCCCCAGCATTTT.

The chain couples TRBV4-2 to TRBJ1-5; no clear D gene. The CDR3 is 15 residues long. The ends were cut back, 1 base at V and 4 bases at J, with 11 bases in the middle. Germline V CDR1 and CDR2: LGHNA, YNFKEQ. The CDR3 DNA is TGTGCCAGCAGCCAAGCTGAGCGCACGAATCAGCCCCAGCATTTT. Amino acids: CASSQAERTNQPQHF.

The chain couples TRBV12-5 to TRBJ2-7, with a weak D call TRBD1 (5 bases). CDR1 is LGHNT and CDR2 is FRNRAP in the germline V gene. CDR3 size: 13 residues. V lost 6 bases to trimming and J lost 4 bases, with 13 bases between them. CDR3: CASGRAGSYEQYF. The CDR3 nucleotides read TGTGCTAGTGGCCGCGCAGGGTCGTACGAGCAGTACTTC.

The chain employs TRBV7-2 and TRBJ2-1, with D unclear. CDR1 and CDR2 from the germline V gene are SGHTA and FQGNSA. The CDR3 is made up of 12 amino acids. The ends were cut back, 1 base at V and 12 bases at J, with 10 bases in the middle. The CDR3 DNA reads TGTGCCAGCAGCTTAGTTAGCCAAAGGCAGTTCTTC. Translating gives CASSLVSQRQFF.

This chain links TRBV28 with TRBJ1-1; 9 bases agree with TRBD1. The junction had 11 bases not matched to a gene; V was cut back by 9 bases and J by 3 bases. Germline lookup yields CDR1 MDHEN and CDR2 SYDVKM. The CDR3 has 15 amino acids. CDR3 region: CASPPRTGVYTEAFF. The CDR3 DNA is TGTGCCAGTCCCCCTCGGACAGGGGTTTACACTGAAGCTTTCTTT.

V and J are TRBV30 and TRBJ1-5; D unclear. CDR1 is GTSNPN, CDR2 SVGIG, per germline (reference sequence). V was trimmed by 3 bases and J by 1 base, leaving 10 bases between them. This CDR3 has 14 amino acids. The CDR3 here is CAWRSAASNQPQHF. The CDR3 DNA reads TGTGCCTGGAGATCGGCGGCAAGCAATCAGCCCCAGCATTTT. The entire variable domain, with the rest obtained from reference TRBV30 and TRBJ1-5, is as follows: SQTIHQWPATLVQPVGSPLSLECTVEGTSNPNLYWYRQAAGRGLQLLFYSVGIGQISSEVPQNLSASRPQDRQFILSSKKLLLSDSGFYLCAWRSAASNQPQHFGDGTRLSIL.

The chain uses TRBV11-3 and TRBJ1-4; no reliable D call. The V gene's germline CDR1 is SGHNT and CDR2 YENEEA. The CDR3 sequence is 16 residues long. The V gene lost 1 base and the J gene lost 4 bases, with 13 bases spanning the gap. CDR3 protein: CASSLGVSGFNEKLFF. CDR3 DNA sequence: TGTGCCAGCAGCTTAGGCGTGTCAGGATTTAATGAAAAACTGTTTTTT.

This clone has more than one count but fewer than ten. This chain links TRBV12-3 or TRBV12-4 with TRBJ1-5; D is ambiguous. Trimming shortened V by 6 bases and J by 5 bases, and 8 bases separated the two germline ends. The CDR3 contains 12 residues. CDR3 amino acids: CASSFQDQPQHF. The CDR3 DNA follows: TGTGCCAGCAGCTTTCAAGATCAGCCCCAGCATTTT.

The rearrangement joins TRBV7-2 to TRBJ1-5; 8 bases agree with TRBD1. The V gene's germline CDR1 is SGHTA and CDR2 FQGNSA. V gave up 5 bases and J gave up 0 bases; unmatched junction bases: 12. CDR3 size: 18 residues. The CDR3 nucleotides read TGTGCCAGCAGCACGACAGGGGCGACATTGAATAGCAATCAGCCCCAGCATTTT. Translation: CASSTTGATLNSNQPQHF.

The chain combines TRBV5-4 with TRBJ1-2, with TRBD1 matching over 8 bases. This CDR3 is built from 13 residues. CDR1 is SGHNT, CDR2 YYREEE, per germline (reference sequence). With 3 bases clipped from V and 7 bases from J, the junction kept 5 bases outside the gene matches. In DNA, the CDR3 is TGTGCCAGCAGCTCCAGGGGGCGGCTTGGCTACACCTTC. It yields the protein CASSSRGRLGYTF. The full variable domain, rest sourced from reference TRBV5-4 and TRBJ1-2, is ETGVTQSPTHLIKTRGQQVTLRCSSQSGHNTVSWYQQALGQGPQFIFQYYREEENGRGNFPPRFSGLQFPNYSSELNVNALELDDSALYLCASSSRGRLGYTFGSGTRLTVV.

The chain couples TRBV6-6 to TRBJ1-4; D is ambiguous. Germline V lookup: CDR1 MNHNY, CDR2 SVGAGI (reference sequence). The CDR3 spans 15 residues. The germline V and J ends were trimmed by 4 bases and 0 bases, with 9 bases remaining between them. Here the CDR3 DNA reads TGTGCCAGCAGTTCCACAAGCGCAACTAATGAAAAACTGTTTTTT. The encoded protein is CASSSTSATNEKLFF.

CDR3 sequence: CASSPRDRVPETQYF. CDR3 sequence (DNA): TGTGCCAGCAGCCCTCGGGACAGGGTTCCCGAGACCCAGTACTTC. The chain combines TRBV7-9 with TRBJ2-5; 9 bases match TRBD1. The CDR3 loop spans 15 amino acids. Germline V lookup: CDR1 SEHNR, CDR2 FQNEAQ (reference sequence). The V and J ends lost 5 bases and 5 bases, in that order; junction bases with no gene match: 9.

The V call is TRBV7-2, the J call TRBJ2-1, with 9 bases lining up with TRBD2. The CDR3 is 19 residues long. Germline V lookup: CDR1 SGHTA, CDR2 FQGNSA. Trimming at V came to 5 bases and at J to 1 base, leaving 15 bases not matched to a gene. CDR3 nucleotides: TGTGCCAGCAGCGCCTCCGCACTAGCGGGTATTTTTTCCTACAATGAGCAGTTCTTC. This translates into CASSASALAGIFSYNEQFF.

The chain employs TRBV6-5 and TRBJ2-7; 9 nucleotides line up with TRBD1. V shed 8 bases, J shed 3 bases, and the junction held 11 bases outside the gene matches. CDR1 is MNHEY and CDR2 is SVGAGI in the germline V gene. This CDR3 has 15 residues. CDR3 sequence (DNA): TGTGCCAGCCGGGACAGGGACCTTTATTACTACGAGCAGTACTTC. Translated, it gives CASRDRDLYYYEQYF.

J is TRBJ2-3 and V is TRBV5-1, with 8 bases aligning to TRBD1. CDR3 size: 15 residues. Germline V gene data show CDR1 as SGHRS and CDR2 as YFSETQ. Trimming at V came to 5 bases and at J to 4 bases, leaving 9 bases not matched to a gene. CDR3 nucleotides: TGCGCCAGCAGACGGGGACAGGCTGGGGCAGATACGCAGTATTTT. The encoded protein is CASRRGQAGADTQYF.

Written as DNA, the CDR3 is TGCGCCAGCAGCCAAACAGGGAACCCAGATACGCAGTATTTT. Translated: CASSQTGNPDTQYF. This sequence joins TRBV4-3 and TRBJ2-3; TRBD1 is a possible D gene (6 bases). Germline values: CDR1 LGHNA, CDR2 YSLEER. V lost 2 bases, J lost 4 bases, and 10 bases lay in between. The CDR3 has 14 amino acids.

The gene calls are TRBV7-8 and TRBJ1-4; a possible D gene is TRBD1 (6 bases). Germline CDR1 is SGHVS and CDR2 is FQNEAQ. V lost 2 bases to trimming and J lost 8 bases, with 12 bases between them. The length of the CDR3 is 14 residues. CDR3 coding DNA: TGTGCCAGCAGCTTAAACAGGGTGGTCGAAAAACTGTTTTTT. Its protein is CASSLNRVVEKLFF. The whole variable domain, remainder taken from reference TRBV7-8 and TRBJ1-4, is GAGVSQSPRYKVAKRGQDVALRCDPISGHVSLFWYQQALGQGPEFLTYFQNEAQLDKSGLPSDRFFAERPEGSVSTLKIQRTQQEDSAVYLCASSLNRVVEKLFFGSGTQLSVL.

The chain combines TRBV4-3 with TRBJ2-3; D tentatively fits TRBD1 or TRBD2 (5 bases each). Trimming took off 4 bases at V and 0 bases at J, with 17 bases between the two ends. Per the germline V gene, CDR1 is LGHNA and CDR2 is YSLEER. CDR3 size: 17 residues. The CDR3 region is CASSRAGADSSTDTQYF. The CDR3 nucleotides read TGCGCCAGCAGCCGAGCTGGGGCGGACTCTAGCACAGATACGCAGTATTTT.

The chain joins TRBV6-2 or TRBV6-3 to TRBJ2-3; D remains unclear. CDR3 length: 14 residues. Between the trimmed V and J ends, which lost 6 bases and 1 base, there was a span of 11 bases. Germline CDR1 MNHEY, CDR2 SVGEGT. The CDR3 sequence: CASSRPLGTDTQYF. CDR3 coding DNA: TGTGCCAGCAGCCGACCGCTCGGCACAGATACGCAGTATTTT.

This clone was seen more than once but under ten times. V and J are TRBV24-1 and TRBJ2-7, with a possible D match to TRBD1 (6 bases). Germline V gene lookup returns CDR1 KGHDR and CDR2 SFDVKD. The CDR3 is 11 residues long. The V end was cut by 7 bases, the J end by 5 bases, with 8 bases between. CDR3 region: CATRSGDEQYF. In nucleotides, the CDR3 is TGTGCCACCAGGTCAGGGGACGAGCAGTACTTC.

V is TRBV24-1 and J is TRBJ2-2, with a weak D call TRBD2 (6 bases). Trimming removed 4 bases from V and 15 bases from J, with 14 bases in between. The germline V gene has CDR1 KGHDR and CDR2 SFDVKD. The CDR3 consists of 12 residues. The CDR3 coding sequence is TGTGCCACCAGTGACTCAGCTAGCGTGGTGTTTTTT. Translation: CATSDSASVVFF.